This T cell receptor beta chain emerged from a study of primary melanoma T cells and metastatic recurrence. General study findings and limits: Melanomas with T-cell fraction above 20% appeared to have better outcomes.

Using immunoSEQ multiplex PCR, the repertoire was profiled, and TCRdb retains in-frame clones only, with some absent. The sample contains over a thousand clones, 77% of which appear only once. Trimming stripped 5 bases from V and 3 bases from J, with 13 bases between. Germline V gene sequence: CDR1 SGHNT, CDR2 YENEEA. This CDR3 comprises 14 residues. By share, this clone counts as large. Its specificity is not known. Primary melanoma in these patients was surgically resected but could recur metastatically. V usage is TRBV11-3 and J usage is TRBJ1-1; no firm D call. The sample comprised melanoma tumor tissue. This TCR was recovered from a human donor with melanoma. The CDR3 nucleotides read TGTGCCAGCAGCATCCCCCGCGGGGACACTGAAGCTTTCTTT. Its protein is CASSIPRGDTEAFF.